The entry below describes one T cell receptor (beta chain). The source of the sample is a study of shared clonotypes between healthy human individuals. Under the authors' procedure: Filtering differed since immunoSEQ provided only junctions, with no quality scores. Here immunoSEQ multiplex PCR was the method, and the copy in TCRdb shows in-frame clones only, minus some. The DNA was the basis for D and trimming; V, J and clone size are from that table. The sample shows 190,000 or so clones, 66% of them seen only once. The V gene lost 8 bases and the J gene lost 1 base, with 14 bases spanning the gap. The germline CDR1 and CDR2 sequences are MGHRA and YSYEKL. The CDR3 has 15 amino acids.

The TCR comes from a man aged 25 to 45 in good health. The chain couples TRBV4-1 to TRBJ2-2; D may be TRBD1 (6 bases). Sequencing was performed on memory CD4+ T cells sorted from blood. Specified subset: CD45RA-negative fraction. Written as DNA, the CDR3 is TGCGCCAGCGGCAACCTACAGGGGAACACCGGGGAGCTGTTTTTT. This translates into CASGNLQGNTGELFF.